The 21 T cell receptor beta chains below all came from one sample that was sequenced in a study of T cell changes during pregnancy in multiple sclerosis. Repertoires were generated with immunoSEQ multiplex PCR, while TCRdb's copy carries only in-frame clones and drops some. The table has around 44,000 clones, almost 95% seen once. Sample: peripheral blood. All receptors come from a female donor with multiple sclerosis, enrolled in a pregnancy study.

The V and J genes are TRBV2 and TRBJ1-2; 10 nucleotides line up with TRBD1. The germline V gene has CDR1 SNHLY and CDR2 FYNNEI. This CDR3 spans 13 amino acids. V trimming: 4 bases; J trimming: 7 bases; junction bases outside the gene matches: 3. The CDR3, as DNA: TGTGCCAGCAGTGCGGGACAGGGGATTGGCTACACCTTC. It codes for CASSAGQGIGYTF.

The chain couples TRBV11-2 to TRBJ2-2, with a tentative D call TRBD1 (5 bases). Per germline, CDR1 SGHAT and CDR2 FQNNGV. This CDR3 comprises 15 residues. V was clipped by 5 bases and J by 7 bases, with 17 bases between them. CDR3: CASSRGHSSGGELFF. The CDR3 nucleotides read TGTGCCAGCAGCAGGGGCCACAGTTCGGGCGGGGAGCTGTTTTTT.

The chain carries TRBV12-5 and TRBJ1-1, with D perhaps TRBD1 (5 bases). This CDR3 comprises 16 residues. V lost 4 bases to trimming and J lost 4 bases, with 19 bases between them. The germline V gene has CDR1 LGHNT and CDR2 FRNRAP. The CDR3 here is CASGWGILGRGTEAFF. The CDR3 DNA sequence: TGTGCTAGTGGTTGGGGTATTTTGGGGCGTGGCACTGAAGCTTTCTTT.

Worth noting for this clone: One junction end does not reproduce the germline sequence, and a read error may be involved. Here the CDR3 DNA reads TGTGCCAGCAGCGAAGGGACTAGCGGGAGGGGAAATGAGCAGTTCTTC. This encodes CASSEGTSGRGNEQFF. The V and J genes are TRBV6-1 and TRBJ2-1, with 16 bases aligning to TRBD2. The CDR3 totals 16 residues. CDR1 MNHNS and CDR2 SASEGT come from the germline V gene.

The chain carries TRBV6-6 and TRBJ2-7; 7 bases are a match to TRBD1. This CDR3 has 14 amino acids. From germline, CDR1 is MNHNY and CDR2 SVGAGI (reference sequence). Unmatched junction bases numbered 3, after V lost 2 bases and J lost 2 bases. CDR3 DNA sequence: TGTGCCAGCAGTTACGGGACAGCCCCCTACGAGCAGTACTTC. This translates into CASSYGTAPYEQYF.

In DNA form, the CDR3 reads TGCGCCAGCAGCAGCTTTTCCGGGACAGGGGGGTACGAGCAGTACTTC. Its protein product is CASSSFSGTGGYEQYF. The chain carries TRBV5-1 and TRBJ2-7, with 11 positions matching TRBD1. The CDR3 has 16 residues. Trimming took 4 bases from V and 4 from J; bases not matched to a gene: 10. CDR1 is SGHRS, CDR2 YFSETQ, per germline.

V is TRBV18 and J is TRBJ2-7; D not resolved. Germline CDR1 is KGHSH and CDR2 is LQKENI. V was pared by 1 base and J by 6 bases, with 10 bases between. This CDR3 has 13 amino acids. The CDR3 bases are TGTGCCAGCTCACCACAGGGTGGACGCGAGCAGTACTTC. Residues: CASSPQGGREQYF.

This chain links TRBV27 with TRBJ1-5; D uncertain. The CDR3 spans 15 residues. V gave up 2 bases and J gave up 0 bases, with 8 bases separating them. From germline, CDR1 is MNHEY and CDR2 SMNVEV (reference sequence). CDR3 sequence (DNA): TGTGCCAGCAGTTTAAGGGTCGATAGCAATCAGCCCCAGCATTTT. Its translation is CASSLRVDSNQPQHF.

This clone is a singleton in its sample. The chain uses TRBV7-2 and TRBJ2-7; 10 nucleotides align to TRBD1. Trimming cost V 4 bases and J 4 bases; bases outside gene matches: 7. The CDR3 spans 15 residues. The germline V gene has CDR1 SGHTA and CDR2 FQGNSA. The CDR3 is CASSSPTGGHYEQYF. In DNA, the CDR3 is TGTGCCAGCAGCTCACCGACAGGGGGCCATTACGAGCAGTACTTC.

V and J are TRBV9 and TRBJ2-1, with 8 bases that match TRBD2. Germline V gene sequence: CDR1 SGDLS, CDR2 YYNGEE. The CDR3 has 17 residues. V was clipped by 4 bases and J by 7 bases; unmatched bases: 16. The CDR3 sequence: CASSLSNSGSIRNEQFF. The CDR3 nucleotides read TGTGCCAGCAGCCTAAGCAACAGCGGGAGCATTAGGAATGAGCAGTTCTTC.

Judged by abundance, this clone is medium-sized. J is TRBJ2-3 and V is TRBV6-1; 11 nucleotides agree with TRBD1. With 1 base clipped from V and 4 bases from J, the junction kept 1 base outside the gene matches. The length of the CDR3 is 15 residues. CDR1 and CDR2 (germline): MNHNS, SASEGT. Written as DNA, the CDR3 is TGTGCCAGCAGTGAAGGGACAGGGGGCGCAGATACGCAGTATTTT. It codes for CASSEGTGGADTQYF.

The chain links TRBV7-9 to TRBJ2-1, with D perhaps matching TRBD1 (5 bases). The V end was cut by 5 bases, the J end by 10 bases, with 15 bases between. Per germline, CDR1 SEHNR and CDR2 FQNEAQ (reference sequence). The CDR3 is 13 residues long. The CDR3 sequence: CASSLGAFGEQFF. CDR3 nucleotides: TGTGCCAGCAGCCTTGGGGCTTTCGGAGAGCAGTTCTTC.

The chain couples TRBV27 to TRBJ1-2; 7 bases are shared with TRBD1. The CDR3 sequence is 14 residues long. With V trimmed by 2 bases and J by 10 bases, 10 bases remained unmatched. From germline, CDR1 is MNHEY and CDR2 SMNVEV (reference sequence). In DNA, the CDR3 is TGTGCCAGCAGTTTAAACCGGGACAGTTCAGTCTACACCTTC. Protein sequence: CASSLNRDSSVYTF.

CDR3 residues: CASSGTASYEQYF. DNA for the CDR3: TGTGCCAGTAGTGGGACAGCTTCCTACGAGCAGTACTTC. This chain joins TRBV19 and TRBJ2-7; 7 bases are a match to TRBD1. V was clipped by 5 bases and J by 1 base; unmatched bases: 2. Germline CDR1 reads LNHDA; CDR2 reads SQIVND (reference sequence). The CDR3 totals 13 residues. The full variable domain, completed using reference TRBV19 and TRBJ2-7, is DGGITQSPKYLFRKEGQNVTLSCEQNLNHDAMYWYRQDPGQGLRLIYYSQIVNDFQKGDIAEGYSVSREKKESFPLTVTSAQKNPTAFYLCASSGTASYEQYFGPGTRLTVT.

J is TRBJ2-7 and V is TRBV7-9, with 7 bases aligning to TRBD1. CDR1 and CDR2 from the germline V gene are SEHNR and FQNEAQ (reference sequence). The length of the CDR3 is 14 residues. V shed 4 bases, J shed 3 bases, and the junction held 6 bases outside the gene matches. CDR3 amino acids: CASSSTQGIYEQYF. CDR3 bases: TGTGCCAGCAGCTCCACACAGGGGATCTACGAGCAGTACTTC.

The chain carries TRBV11-2 and TRBJ1-2; 10 bases are a match to TRBD1. J gave up 8 bases and V 4 bases, and 4 bases lay outside the gene matches. The V gene's germline CDR1 is SGHAT and CDR2 FQNNGV. The CDR3 is made up of 13 amino acids. This chain's CDR3 is CASSSGTGVGYTF. The CDR3 DNA follows: TGTGCCAGCAGCTCCGGGACAGGGGTAGGCTACACCTTC.

This chain connects TRBV5-1 to TRBJ2-2; 7 positions agree with TRBD2. V trimming: 0 bases; J trimming: 6 bases; junction bases outside the gene matches: 11. The CDR3 sequence is 17 residues long. The V gene's germline CDR1 is SGHRS and CDR2 YFSETQ. CDR3 residues: CASSLAAGEGKAGELFF. The CDR3 nucleotides are TGCGCCAGCAGCTTGGCTGCGGGAGAAGGAAAGGCCGGGGAGCTGTTTTTT.

The V call is TRBV6-5, the J call TRBJ2-1, with 8 bases identical to TRBD2. The CDR3 is 15 residues long. V lost 5 bases and J lost 6; bases outside the gene matches: 9. Germline assignment: CDR1 MNHEY and CDR2 SVGAGI. The CDR3 here is CASSLFGTRRNEQFF. CDR3 bases: TGTGCCAGCAGTCTCTTCGGGACTAGACGCAATGAGCAGTTCTTC.

The CDR3 reads CASSEDRTISSYEQYF. In DNA, the CDR3 is TGTGCCAGCAGTGAAGACCGCACTATAAGCTCCTACGAGCAGTACTTC. The chain employs TRBV6-1 and TRBJ2-7; D unresolved. Germline-derived CDR1 and CDR2 are MNHNS and SASEGT. This CDR3 comprises 16 residues. V shed 1 base and J shed 0 bases, with 13 bases lying between them.

The chain combines TRBV19 with TRBJ2-1; TRBD2 agrees at 7 bases. The J segment lost 8 bases and the V segment lost 5 bases, leaving 12 bases of the junction unmatched. Germline CDR1 reads LNHDA; CDR2 reads SQIVND (reference sequence). This CDR3 spans 15 amino acids. The CDR3 region has the DNA TGTGCCAGTAGTCTCGGACTAGGAAGGATTGATGAGCAGTTCTTC. Protein sequence: CASSLGLGRIDEQFF.

V usage is TRBV7-6 and J usage is TRBJ2-5, with TRBD2 identical over 10 bases. From germline, CDR1 is SGHVS and CDR2 FNYEAQ. CDR3 length: 18 amino acids. After removal of 1 base from V and 5 bases from J, the junction contained 13 bases not matched to a gene. The CDR3, as DNA: TGTGCCAGCAGCTTAGGGTTGGGGAGCGGGAGGGCCGTTGAGACCCAGTACTTC. Its translation: CASSLGLGSGRAVETQYF.